This TCR beta chain was identified during a study of cytomegalovirus exposure and HLA in healthy donors. The CDR3 sequence is 13 residues long. Germline CDR1 and CDR2: MDHEN and SYDVKM. Researchers ran the PCR with 60 Vbeta and 13 Jbeta primers. Under the authors' procedure: Later, 65 million to 85 million unique TCR beta chains were counted in an analysis, and some 10 million of them were shared. Libraries were prepared by immunoSEQ multiplex PCR; TCRdb keeps only in-frame clonotypes and omits some of them. The V and J calls and clone size are taken from that table; D and trimming were inferred from the DNA. The sample includes over 150,000 clones, roughly four fifths of them seen just once.

Source material: PBMCs. The chain recombines TRBV28 with TRBJ1-2; no definite D call. The TCR was taken from a man aged 35 to 55 in good health and CMV-seronegative. The DNA of the CDR3 is TGTGCAACACCCGGAGGAACAAACTATGGCTACACCTTC. Protein product: CATPGGTNYGYTF.